This TCR beta chain was profiled in a study of shared clonotypes between healthy human individuals. A note on this clone: At one end the junction does not follow the germline gene, possibly because of a read error.

Terminally differentiated effector memory CD45RA+ cells were excluded by CCR7 positive selection of CD45RO-negative cells. Germline V gene data show CDR1 as SGDLS and CDR2 as YYNGEE. The CDR3 has 14 residues. Method: immunoSEQ multiplex PCR; TCRdb's copy keeps in-frame clones and lacks some. Among fewer than 850,000 clones, around 96% were seen once, and the ten largest hold less than 0.25%. The sequencing sample was made of naive CD8+ T cells sorted from blood. The TCR sequence derives from a man aged 25 to 45 in good health. V gene TRBV9 combines with J gene TRBJ2-1, with TRBD2 as a possible D gene (6 bases). The CDR3 DNA follows: TGTGCCAGCAGCGTTTTATCTAGCGCGCCCAACAAGGTCTTC. The encoded protein is CASSVLSSAPNKVF.